The 13 T cell receptor beta chains below come from one sample, sequenced in a study of memory CD4+ T cells and cytomegalovirus serostatus (dated 2019 in TCRdb). The library was made by the immunoSEQ multiplex PCR assay. TCRdb took over this immuneACCESS table, retaining in-frame rearrangements with V and J assigned. Such tables are incomplete; in checked studies, under half of the missing clones stem from an unresolved V gene, and the remainder is unexplained. The sample yields approximately 41,000 clones; 76% were counted once. 6.4% of the sample is in the top ten clones. A FACSAria II was used to sort memory CD4+ T cells, defined as single viable CD3+CD4+CD8-CD45RO+ cells. Sequenced input: memory CD4+ T cells from blood. These receptors came from an adult in good health and CMV-seronegative.

This chain links TRBV7-9 with TRBJ1-4; possible D gene TRBD1, 5 bases. V gave up 3 bases and J gave up 3 bases, with 11 bases separating them. CDR1 and CDR2 from the germline V gene are SEHNR and FQNEAQ (reference sequence). This CDR3 spans 15 amino acids. CDR3 in DNA: TGTGCCAGCAGCTTCGGGGCGCAGGCTAATGAAAAACTGTTTTTT. This codes for CASSFGAQANEKLFF.

This clone was counted between two and nine times. The rearrangement links TRBV27 to TRBJ2-1; TRBD2 matches 13 bases. The CDR3 consists of 15 residues. V lost 6 bases, J lost 6 bases, and 5 bases stayed unmatched. Germline CDR1 and CDR2: MNHEY and SMNVEV (reference sequence). As DNA, the CDR3 is TGTGCCAGCAGCCCGGGACTAGCGGGACCCAATGAGCAGTTCTTC. Amino acids: CASSPGLAGPNEQFF.

The chain employs TRBV28 and TRBJ2-1; 14 positions match TRBD2. The CDR3 consists of 16 residues. Germline trimming cut 5 bases from V and 7 bases from J; bases unmatched to any gene: 7. Germline loops: CDR1 MDHEN, CDR2 SYDVKM. The CDR3 bases are TGTGCCAGCAGTCCCGGACTAGCGGGAGGTCGGAATGAGCAGTTCTTC. Protein: CASSPGLAGGRNEQFF.

The V gene is TRBV19, the J gene TRBJ2-7, with D unclear. Germline assignment: CDR1 LNHDA and CDR2 SQIVND (reference sequence). V lost 3 bases to trimming and J lost 2 bases, with 17 bases between them. The CDR3 loop spans 16 amino acids. The CDR3 coding sequence is TGTGCCAGTAGTATTGGTCACGGAACGCCTACCTACGAGCAGTACTTC. Protein product: CASSIGHGTPTYEQYF.

V is TRBV29-1 and J is TRBJ2-1; TRBD2 agrees at 7 bases. Germline-derived CDR1 and CDR2 are SQVTM and ANQGSEA. The CDR3 has 10 amino acids. V lost 4 bases and J lost 14; bases outside the gene matches: 5. The CDR3 bases are TGCAGCGTTGTAGAGCGGGGAGAGTTCTTC. Translated, it gives CSVVERGEFF.

The chain has TRBV7-3 and TRBJ2-4; possibly TRBD2 for D (6 bases). The CDR3 totals 13 residues. V was shortened by 5 bases and J by 6 bases, with 11 bases between the two germline ends. Germline V gene data show CDR1 as SGHTA and CDR2 as FQGTGA. The DNA for the CDR3 is TGTGCCAGCAGCCCGGAGGGATCAAACATTCAGTACTTC. Amino acids: CASSPEGSNIQYF.

This rearrangement joins TRBV9 to TRBJ2-2, with 9 nucleotides matching TRBD1. CDR3 length equals 16 residues. With 4 bases clipped from V and 5 bases from J, the junction kept 9 bases outside the gene matches. Germline V lookup: CDR1 SGDLS, CDR2 YYNGEE. The DNA of the CDR3 is TGTGCCAGCAGCCCCCAGGGGACAGGGATGACCGGGGAGCTGTTTTTT. It yields the protein CASSPQGTGMTGELFF.

The V gene is TRBV7-9, the J gene TRBJ1-4, with 12 positions matching TRBD1. CDR3 size: 16 residues. Germline CDR1 and CDR2: SEHNR and FQNEAQ (reference sequence). V shed 2 bases and J 6 bases; nucleotides not matched to a gene: 4. The CDR3, as DNA: TGTGCCAGCAGCTTATTCGGGACAGGGGGCGATGAAAAACTGTTTTTT. Amino acid sequence: CASSLFGTGGDEKLFF.

The CDR3 loop is CASSVDGRSNQPQHF. DNA for the CDR3: TGTGCCAGCAGCGTAGACGGCCGAAGCAATCAGCCCCAGCATTTT. This chain uses TRBV9 with TRBJ1-5; no clear D gene. Germline CDR1 and CDR2: SGDLS and YYNGEE. The germline V and J ends were trimmed by 0 bases and 1 base, with 8 bases remaining between them. The length of the CDR3 is 15 residues.

This rearrangement joins TRBV6-1 to TRBJ1-2; D is ambiguous. The CDR3 extends over 13 amino acids. Trimming cost V 0 bases and J 4 bases, with 6 bases left between them. Germline assignment: CDR1 MNHNS and CDR2 SASEGT. DNA for the CDR3: TGTGCCAGCAGTGAAGCGTCCGGCTATGGCTACACCTTC. Translation: CASSEASGYGYTF.

This chain links TRBV11-3 with TRBJ2-2, with D perhaps TRBD1 (6 bases). With 5 bases removed from V and 0 bases from J, the gap between germline ends came to 13 bases. The germline gives CDR1 SGHNT, CDR2 YENEEA. The CDR3 extends over 16 amino acids. The CDR3 sequence: CASSEQGVANTGELFF. The CDR3 bases are TGTGCCAGCAGCGAACAGGGAGTGGCGAACACCGGGGAGCTGTTTTTT.

The V call is TRBV5-6, the J call TRBJ1-4; 8 positions agree with TRBD1. Germline CDR1 reads SGHDT; CDR2 reads YYEEEE. This CDR3 spans 13 amino acids. Trimming took 3 bases from V and 6 from J; bases not matched to a gene: 1. The CDR3 coding sequence is TGTGCCAGCAGCTGGGGACAGGATGAAAAACTGTTTTTT. It encodes CASSWGQDEKLFF.

There are a few counts of this clone. The chain is built from TRBV19 and TRBJ1-1; D remains ambiguous. Germline V gene lookup returns CDR1 LNHDA and CDR2 SQIVND (reference sequence). The CDR3 covers 13 residues. The V end lost 4 bases, the J end lost 1 base, and 7 bases lay between the germline ends. Written as DNA, the CDR3 is TGTGCCAGTAGTAGTACCCGGAACACTGAAGCTTTCTTT. Translation gives CASSSTRNTEAFF.